This TCR beta chain was identified during a study of CD8+ T cells in alopecia areata. Study results and caveats: Clonality was higher in lesional than normal scalp, especially in alopecia totalis/universalis. TCRs were shared less clearly across patients than in mice, possibly for HLA-related reasons.

Isolated RNA was reverse transcribed into cDNA used as the sequencing template. The data were produced by immunoSEQ multiplex PCR, yet TCRdb's version contains in-frame clones alone and is incomplete. Altogether around 290,000 clones were found in the sample, and no singletons occur. Sorting of pooled cutaneous lymph node cells was based on CD4, CD8alpha, NKG2D, NKG2ACE and other markers. At least ten counts were recorded for this clone. What it binds is not known. Germline and genes here are mouse. The read comes to an end 4 residues before the CDR3 does, leaving the germline J gene to fill in the end. The CDR3 sequence is 15 residues long. Germline CDR1 is NSHNY and CDR2 is SYGAGN. V was clipped by 3 bases and J by 5 bases; unmatched bases: 7.

This sequence was found in a C3H/HeJ mouse with alopecia areata. For this strain, the MHC haplotype corresponds to H2-k. J is TRBJ2-1 and V is TRBV13-1; TRBD1 matches 8 bases. The sample taken for sequencing was CD4+ T cells sorted from a lymph node. Partial CDR3 DNA: TGTGCCAGCAGTGTAATGGACAGGGAGGATGCT. It specifies CASSVMDREDA. The whole CDR3 sequence reads CASSVMDREDAEQFF.